These 18 T cell receptor beta chains were all obtained from the same sample, sequenced in a study of blood T cell repertoires in COVID-19. Clones were read by immunoSEQ multiplex PCR, and TCRdb kept only the in-frame ones, dropping some. The sample lists over 85,000 clones, about 72% seen once, with 6.5% to 8.5% in the top ten. The specimen was peripheral blood. The receptors stem from a woman aged 55-70 years with acute or convalescent COVID-19.

This clone was seen once. The chain links TRBV5-3 to TRBJ1-1; 9 bases fit TRBD1. TRBV5-3 has ORF status, its function being uncertain. This CDR3 has 13 residues. With 6 bases clipped from V and 11 bases from J, the junction kept 11 bases outside the gene matches. The CDR3 sequence is CARNTIDRGDAFF. Here the CDR3 DNA reads TGTGCCAGAAACACGATCGACAGGGGGGACGCTTTCTTT.

V gene TRBV7-9 combines with J gene TRBJ2-7; TRBD2 aligns across 9 bases. The CDR3 is 16 amino acids. With 5 bases clipped from V and 0 bases from J, the junction kept 8 bases outside the gene matches. Germline-derived CDR1 and CDR2 are SEHNR and FQNEAQ (reference sequence). The CDR3, as DNA: TGTGCCAGCAGCCCTCTCAGCGGGGGGACCTCCTACGAGCAGTACTTC. This gives the protein CASSPLSGGTSYEQYF.

This clone was seen a few times. The chain links TRBV10-3 to TRBJ1-2, with 8 bases that match TRBD1. The CDR3 has 13 amino acids. The V and J ends lost 6 bases and 4 bases, in that order; junction bases with no gene match: 4. Germline V gives CDR1 ENHRY, CDR2 SYGVKD. The CDR3 sequence is CAIRQGATYGYTF. CDR3 coding DNA: TGTGCCATCAGGCAGGGGGCAACCTATGGCTACACCTTC.

CDR3 amino acids: CASSIEMSLVGQYF. The CDR3 region has the DNA TGTGCCAGTAGTATAGAGATGTCCCTAGTTGGGCAGTATTTT. The chain has TRBV19 and TRBJ2-3; no definite D call. This CDR3 has 14 residues. V lost 0 bases, J lost 11 bases, and 15 bases lay in between. Germline CDR1 is LNHDA and CDR2 is SQIVND (reference sequence).

The chain couples TRBV6-5 to TRBJ1-1; TRBD1 agrees at 8 bases. V was clipped by 5 bases and J by 5 bases; unmatched bases: 7. The CDR3 is 14 residues long. The germline V gene encodes CDR1 MNHEY and CDR2 SVGAGI. Here the CDR3 reads CASSLRGPRTEAFF. The CDR3 nucleotides read TGTGCCAGCAGTCTCAGGGGGCCGAGGACTGAAGCTTTCTTT.

V usage is TRBV9 and J usage is TRBJ1-1, with D possibly being TRBD1 (5 bases). Trimming shortened V by 2 bases and J by 6 bases, and 8 bases separated the two germline ends. This CDR3 is built from 12 residues. Germline-derived CDR1 and CDR2 are SGDLS and YYNGEE. CDR3 residues: CASSVQGSEAFF. The CDR3 DNA reads TGTGCCAGCAGCGTTCAGGGATCTGAAGCTTTCTTT.

The rearrangement joins TRBV28 to TRBJ1-4; 8 bases are shared with TRBD1. This CDR3 has 15 amino acids. Losses at the gene ends were 5 bases for V and 4 bases for J; bases not matched to a gene: 6. Germline-derived CDR1 and CDR2 are MDHEN and SYDVKM. The CDR3 loop reads CASSVRTGFNEKLFF. The CDR3 DNA reads as TGTGCCAGCAGTGTTAGGACAGGGTTTAATGAAAAACTGTTTTTT.

The chain recombines TRBV11-2 with TRBJ2-4; TRBD1 matches 8 bases. Germline CDR1 reads SGHAT; CDR2 reads FQNNGV. Germline trimming cut 4 bases from V and 0 bases from J; bases unmatched to any gene: 5. The CDR3 runs 16 residues. DNA for the CDR3: TGTGCCAGCAGCTCCGGACAGGGTCTAGCCAAAAACATTCAGTACTTC. Amino acid sequence: CASSSGQGLAKNIQYF.

The V call is TRBV18, the J call TRBJ1-2, with TRBD1 as a possible D gene (6 bases). Germline assignment: CDR1 KGHSH and CDR2 LQKENI. The CDR3 consists of 14 residues. Trimming took 3 bases from V and 2 from J, leaving 10 bases between them. The CDR3 nucleotides are TGTGCCAGCTCACCTCGGGACACCAACTATGGCTACACCTTC. As protein: CASSPRDTNYGYTF.

This clone showed up many times. The chain's CDR3 is CASSYDRGGAKETQYF. The CDR3 bases are TGTGCCAGCAGTTACGATCGCGGGGGGGCCAAAGAGACCCAGTACTTC. V usage is TRBV6-6 and J usage is TRBJ2-5, with 9 bases identical to TRBD2. The germline V gene encodes CDR1 MNHNY and CDR2 SVGAGI (reference sequence). The ends lost 2 bases at V and 3 bases at J; junction bases unmatched: 7. This CDR3 region has 16 residues.

The V gene is TRBV5-1, the J gene TRBJ2-1; TRBD1 aligns across 7 bases. Unmatched junction bases numbered 6, after V lost 0 bases and J lost 0 bases. The CDR3 consists of 17 residues. The V gene's germline CDR1 is SGHRS and CDR2 YFSETQ. The CDR3 coding sequence is TGCGCCAGCAGCTTGGCGCCGACAGGGATCTCCTACAATGAGCAGTTCTTC. Translation: CASSLAPTGISYNEQFF.

The chain couples TRBV4-3 to TRBJ2-2; D unclear. Germline CDR1 reads LGHNA; CDR2 reads YSLEER. Trimming removed 1 base at V and 2 bases at J, with 8 bases between. The CDR3 length is 15 residues. The CDR3 DNA follows: TGCGCCAGCAGCCAAGGCAGGATTAACACCGGGGAGCTGTTTTTT. It yields the protein CASSQGRINTGELFF.

The rearrangement uses TRBV10-3 and TRBJ1-2, with D unresolved. The V end lost 3 bases, the J end lost 8 bases, and 10 bases lay between the germline ends. The CDR3 runs to 12 residues. Germline assignment: CDR1 ENHRY and CDR2 SYGVKD. The CDR3 nucleotides read TGTGCCATCAGTGAAGGAGCCGGCGGCTACACCTTC. Amino acid sequence: CAISEGAGGYTF.

J is TRBJ2-5 and V is TRBV18; D is ambiguous. Germline V gene lookup returns CDR1 KGHSH and CDR2 LQKENI. Between the trimmed V and J ends, which lost 3 bases and 5 bases, there was a span of 7 bases. CDR3 length equals 12 residues. The CDR3 region is CASSPRRETQYF. The CDR3 region has the DNA TGTGCCAGCTCACCGCGGCGGGAGACCCAGTACTTC.

The CDR3 here is CSASPAYEQYF. CDR3 in DNA: TGCAGTGCTAGTCCAGCGTATGAGCAGTACTTC. The chain employs TRBV20-1 and TRBJ2-7, with unresolved D. Trimming removed 3 bases at V and 7 bases at J, with 10 bases between. CDR1 is DFQATT, CDR2 SNEGSKA, per germline (reference sequence). This CDR3 is built from 11 residues.

This clone showed up just a few times. The V and J genes are TRBV5-1 and TRBJ1-6, with a possible D match to TRBD1 (5 bases). CDR3 length: 14 amino acids. Germline lookup yields CDR1 SGHRS and CDR2 YFSETQ. V lost 4 bases, J lost 10 bases, and 15 bases lay in between. In DNA form, the CDR3 reads TGCGCCAGCAGCCAGCAGGGTGGTGGATCACCCCTCCACTTT. Amino acids: CASSQQGGGSPLHF.

In its sample, this clone was seen a few times. The rearrangement links TRBV5-1 to TRBJ1-2, with D possibly being TRBD1 (5 bases). The length of the CDR3 is 15 residues. Per germline, CDR1 SGHRS and CDR2 YFSETQ. Trimming took 1 base from V and 4 from J, leaving 14 bases between them. CDR3 in amino acids: CASSLSGVFGYGYTF. Written as DNA, the CDR3 is TGCGCCAGCAGCTTGTCGGGGGTCTTCGGCTATGGCTACACCTTC. Full variable domain (outside the CDR3, taken from reference TRBV5-1 and TRBJ1-2): KAGVTQTPRYLIKTRGQQVTLSCSPISGHRSVSWYQQTPGQGLQFLFEYFSETQRNKGNFPGRFSGRQFSNSRSEMNVSTLELGDSALYLCASSLSGVFGYGYTFGSGTRLTVV.

In DNA, the CDR3 is TGTGCCAGCGGCCTAGGAGGGACCTCGGGCACCGGGGAGCTGTTTTTT. This codes for CASGLGGTSGTGELFF. This sequence joins TRBV2 and TRBJ2-2, with a tentative D call TRBD2 (6 bases). Germline V gives CDR1 SNHLY, CDR2 FYNNEI. The CDR3 is 16 amino acids. The V gene lost 8 bases and the J gene lost 4 bases, with 20 bases spanning the gap.